The text below deals with one T cell receptor (beta chain). This sample is drawn from a study of PD-L1 blockade in urothelial cancer. Trimming pared 4 bases from V and 11 bases from J, leaving 14 bases between. The CDR3 contains 12 residues. The germline V gene encodes CDR1 SGHRS and CDR2 YFSETQ. The method was immunoSEQ multiplex PCR; TCRdb's version includes in-frame clones alone and lacks a portion of them. The table has roughly 67,000 clones, approximately 86% seen once. The time point was: pretreatment peripheral blood. This sequence joins TRBV5-1 and TRBJ2-3; D remains unclear. This specimen was PBMCs, taken around atezolizumab (anti-PD-L1) treatment. This TCR came from a man between 60 and 70 years old with urothelial cancer. CDR3 protein: CASSPSGSKQYF. The CDR3 nucleotides are TGCGCCAGCAGCCCCTCCGGGTCCAAGCAGTATTTT.